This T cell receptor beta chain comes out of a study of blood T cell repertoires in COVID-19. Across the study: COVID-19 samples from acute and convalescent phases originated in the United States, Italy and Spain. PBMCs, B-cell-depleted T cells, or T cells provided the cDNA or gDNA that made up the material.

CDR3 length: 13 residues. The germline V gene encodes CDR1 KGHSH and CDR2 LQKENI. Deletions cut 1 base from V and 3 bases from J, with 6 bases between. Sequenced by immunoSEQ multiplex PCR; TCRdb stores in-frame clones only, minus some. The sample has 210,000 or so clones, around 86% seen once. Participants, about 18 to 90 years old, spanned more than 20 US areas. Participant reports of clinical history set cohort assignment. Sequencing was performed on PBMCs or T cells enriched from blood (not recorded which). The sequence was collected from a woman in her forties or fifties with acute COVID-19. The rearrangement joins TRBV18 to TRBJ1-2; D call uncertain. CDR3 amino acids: CASSPRADYGYTF. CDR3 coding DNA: TGTGCCAGCTCACCACGGGCCGACTATGGCTACACCTTC.